This note documents a single T cell receptor (beta chain) sequence. Antigen specificity is unknown. Profiling relied on immunoSEQ multiplex PCR, and the TCRdb table lists in-frame clones only, not all of them. The sample contains tens of thousands of clones, around 85% of which appear only once. Time point indicated: week 23, last vaccination. All doses held 300 ug of mutant IDH1 20-mer peptide, with topical imiquimod. With 6 bases removed from V and 4 bases from J, the gap between germline ends came to 6 bases. Germline CDR1 reads MNHNS; CDR2 reads SASEGT. The length of the CDR3 is 12 residues. These data are taken from a study of a mutant IDH1 vaccine in newly diagnosed glioma. Study details: The sex distribution of treated patients was 62.5% male and approximately 40% female, with a mean age of around 40 years. Patients got radiotherapy, temozolomide, or both beforehand, and most got both.

The rearrangement links TRBV6-1 to TRBJ1-4, with D hard to call. The clonotype originates from a woman between 45 and 60 years old with glioma. The source material was PBMCs, sampled from a glioma patient whose treatment included an IDH1 peptide vaccine. The CDR3 spells CASSPSNEKLFF. CDR3 nucleotides: TGTGCCAGCAGCCCCAGTAATGAAAAACTGTTTTTT.